These 13 T cell receptor beta chains share one sample of origin, sequenced in a study of cytomegalovirus exposure and HLA in healthy donors. The PCR employed 60 Vbeta primers together with 13 Jbeta primers. Produced via immunoSEQ multiplex PCR; TCRdb's table is partial and in-frame only. This table has about 130,000 clones, around 80% appearing once. The sample was PBMCs. The origin of the receptors is a man aged 45-65 years in good health and CMV-seronegative.

The chain is built from TRBV10-3 and TRBJ1-5; D is undetermined. CDR3 length: 15 amino acids. Germline V gene lookup returns CDR1 ENHRY and CDR2 SYGVKD. Between the trimmed V and J ends, which lost 2 bases and 0 bases, there was a span of 8 bases. This chain's CDR3 is CAISETVNSNQPQHF. Here the CDR3 DNA reads TGTGCCATCAGTGAGACGGTAAATAGCAATCAGCCCCAGCATTTT.

The chain uses TRBV29-1 and TRBJ1-1; D is possibly TRBD1 (5 bases). There are 14 residues in the CDR3. Trimming stripped 5 bases from V and 3 bases from J, with 16 bases between. CDR1 and CDR2 from the germline V gene are SQVTM and ANQGSEA. CDR3 loop: CSVSAGEGYTEAFF. CDR3 DNA: TGCAGCGTTTCTGCCGGGGAGGGGTACACTGAAGCTTTCTTT.

This clone was recorded a few times. The same CDR3 is also encoded by other DNA sequences in this sample. CDR3 bases: TGTGCCACCAGCTCCCGGAGGGGCAATGAGCAGTTCTTC. Translating it yields CATSSRRGNEQFF. This rearrangement joins TRBV15 to TRBJ2-1, with D possibly being TRBD2 (6 bases). CDR1 and CDR2 from the germline V gene are LNHNV and YYDKDF (reference sequence). The CDR3 runs to 13 residues. V lost 5 bases and J lost 6, with 11 bases in between. The whole variable domain, remainder taken from reference TRBV15 and TRBJ2-1, is DAMVIQNPRYQVTQFGKPVTLSCSQTLNHNVMYWYQQKSSQAPKLLFHYYDKDFNNEADTPDNFQSRRPNTSFCFLDIRSPGLGDTAMYLCATSSRRGNEQFFGPGTRLTVL.

V is TRBV28 and J is TRBJ2-5, with no clear D. The germline V gene has CDR1 MDHEN and CDR2 SYDVKM. V gave up 6 bases and J gave up 5 bases, with 13 bases separating them. This CDR3 spans 13 amino acids. DNA of the CDR3: TGTGCCAGCAGCACCTCGCGATGGGAGACCCAGTACTTC. Encoded protein: CASSTSRWETQYF. The variable domain in full, with the rest retrieved from reference TRBV28 and TRBJ2-5, is DVKVTQSSRYLVKRTGEKVFLECVQDMDHENMFWYRQDPGLGLRLIYFSYDVKMKEKGDIPEGYSVSREKKERFSLILESASTNQTSMYLCASSTSRWETQYFGPGTRLLVL.

The CDR3 protein is CASSQVERDGYTF. Written as DNA, the CDR3 is TGCGCCAGCAGCCAAGTTGAGAGGGATGGCTACACCTTC. The V and J genes are TRBV4-3 and TRBJ1-2, with no clear D. The CDR3 runs to 13 residues. Germline-derived CDR1 and CDR2 are LGHNA and YSLEER. Trimming shortened V by 1 base and J by 6 bases, and 9 bases separated the two germline ends.

On this clone itself: A read error may account for a junction end that differs from germline. This chain joins TRBV9 and TRBJ2-3; unclear D gene. The CDR3 runs to 14 residues. The germline gives CDR1 SGDLS, CDR2 YYNGEE. Here the CDR3 DNA reads TGTGCCAGCACCGTAGACGGTCGAACAGATACGCAGTATTTT. Translating gives CASTVDGRTDTQYF.

A few counts support this clone. The chain links TRBV2 to TRBJ1-2; 8 bases line up with TRBD1. Germline V lookup: CDR1 SNHLY, CDR2 FYNNEI. The CDR3 is made up of 16 amino acids. Losses at the gene ends were 3 bases for V and 6 bases for J; bases not matched to a gene: 12. CDR3 coding DNA: TGTGCCAGCAGTGACCCATACTCAGGGACAGGTGATGGCTACACCTTC. The encoded protein is CASSDPYSGTGDGYTF.

Of note for this clone: A read error may account for a junction end that differs from germline. The chain recombines TRBV7-9 with TRBJ2-1; D possibly corresponds to TRBD2 (6 bases). Germline CDR1 reads SEHNR; CDR2 reads FQNEAQ (reference sequence). The CDR3 extends over 13 amino acids. The CDR3 coding sequence is TGTTCCAGCAGCTTACTAGCTGGCAATGAGCAGTTCTTC. It encodes CSSSLLAGNEQFF.

This sequence joins TRBV11-3 and TRBJ2-1; 9 bases are shared with TRBD1. V lost 0 bases to trimming and J lost 12 bases; unmatched junction nucleotides: 15. The CDR3 sequence is 17 residues long. Per the germline V gene, CDR1 is SGHNT and CDR2 is YENEEA. The CDR3 region is CASSLEGGTGSRGGQFF. CDR3 DNA: TGTGCCAGCAGCTTAGAAGGGGGGACAGGGTCCCGAGGTGGGCAGTTCTTC.

J is TRBJ2-7 and V is TRBV7-2; D might be TRBD1 (6 bases). The CDR3 covers 13 residues. Trimming removed 1 base at V and 7 bases at J, with 11 bases between. Germline V CDR1 and CDR2: SGHTA, FQGNSA. CDR3: CASSLGGGFEQYF. The CDR3 bases are TGTGCCAGCAGCTTAGGTGGGGGCTTTGAGCAGTACTTC.

Concerning this clone: Sequence at one end of the junction differs from germline and may be a read error. The chain recombines TRBV7-9 with TRBJ1-5, with D possibly matching TRBD1 (6 bases). This CDR3 has 16 residues. The V gene's germline CDR1 is SEHNR and CDR2 FQNEAQ (reference sequence). For the CDR3, the DNA is TGTTCCAGCAGCCCCGCCGGGGCAGGGGAAATCAAGCCCCAGCATTTT. Translation: CSSSPAGAGEIKPQHF.

The chain is built from TRBV7-2 and TRBJ2-7; D gene unclear. The CDR3 consists of 12 residues. CDR1 is SGHTA and CDR2 is FQGNSA in the germline V gene. V gave up 5 bases and J gave up 3 bases, with 8 bases separating them. The CDR3 DNA reads as TGTGCCAGCAGCCCCCATAGCTACGAGCAGTACTTC. Its translation is CASSPHSYEQYF.

This clone was picked up a small number of times. The rearrangement uses TRBV27 and TRBJ2-7; no clear D. Germline CDR1 and CDR2: MNHEY and SMNVEV (reference sequence). The V end was cut by 0 bases, the J end by 2 bases, with 14 bases between. The CDR3 spans 16 residues. The CDR3: CASSLSEQPKPYEQYV. CDR3 nucleotide sequence: TGTGCCAGCAGTTTATCGGAGCAGCCAAAACCCTACGAGCAGTACGTC.